This TCR beta chain was captured in a study of CD8 T cells in Susac syndrome. The RNA input was about 0.5 to 1 ug, and it was reverse transcribed with random hexamers. By means of immunoSEQ multiplex PCR, TCR beta CDR3 spanning 54 Vbeta and 13 Jbeta underwent amplification. One entry per CDR3 protein, called by TCRdb with MiXCR from the immunoSEQ multiplex PCR reads. The repertoire has roughly 330,000 distinct CDR3 sequences, about 91% of them found once; the top ten carry 0.065%. The TCR originated in a human donor with multiple sclerosis. The source material was CD4+ T cells from PBMCs.

The CDR3 region has the DNA TGTGCCAGCAGCTTAGCCCCCCAGGGGGCTCGGACCGGGGAGCTGTTTTTT. Translating gives CASSLAPQGARTGELFF. This chain joins TRBV7-9 and TRBJ2-2; 8 bases agree with TRBD1. The V and J ends lost 0 bases and 5 bases, in that order; junction bases with no gene match: 8. The CDR3 runs 17 residues. The germline V gene has CDR1 SEHNR and CDR2 FQNEAQ (reference sequence).